This TCR beta chain was sequenced during a study of blood T cells in healthy people across ages. The CDR3 runs 15 residues. CDR1 is MNHEY and CDR2 is SVGEGT in the germline V gene. Trimming left V 2 bases short and J 1 base short, with 11 bases between. A sample-barcoded 5' primer and a J-beta primer mix were used in a second PCR of roughly 6 to 12 cycles. TCRdb re-called the 5' RACE reads through MiXCR, storing one row per CDR3 protein. The sample lists 1.5 million to 2 million distinct CDR3 sequences; about 49% were seen once. The clonotype originates from a woman in her forties in good health. The rearrangement joins TRBV6-2 or TRBV6-3 to TRBJ2-5; D is possibly TRBD2 (6 bases). Sequencing was done on a sample of blood. The CDR3 coding sequence is TGTGCCAGCAGTTACGGAGGGCGGCTCCAAGAGACCCAGTACTTC. Residues: CASSYGGRLQETQYF.